What follows are 13 T cell receptor beta chains derived from one specimen sequenced in a study of identical twins. TCRdb re-analysed the 5' RACE reads in MiXCR, keeping a single row per CDR3 protein. Of 700,000 or so distinct CDR3 sequences in the sample, around 8.3% are singletons; the top ten hold 0.8% to 1%. This same sample was also part of a study on yellow fever vaccine responses in identical twins.

Source material: PBMCs. These receptors were taken from a woman in her late teens or twenties in good health.

This clonotype showed up just a few times. The chain employs TRBV9 and TRBJ2-1, with 8 nucleotides matching TRBD2. The length of the CDR3 is 15 residues. With 3 bases clipped from V and 7 bases from J, the junction kept 9 bases outside the gene matches. Germline CDR1 and CDR2: SGDLS and YYNGEE. The CDR3 DNA is TGTGCCAGCAGCGAGGGGACTAGTCGTGAGAATGAGCAGTTCTTC. Residues: CASSEGTSRENEQFF.

The chain uses TRBV18 and TRBJ2-3; D unresolved. Germline CDR1 KGHSH, CDR2 LQKENI. The ends were cut back, 3 bases at V and 7 bases at J, with 8 bases in the middle. This CDR3 has 12 residues. As DNA, the CDR3 is TGTGCCAGCTCACCTGAAGAAAATACGCAGTATTTT. This codes for CASSPEENTQYF.

Many counts were recorded for this clonotype. The chain uses TRBV10-3 and TRBJ2-7, with TRBD1 matching 7 bases. CDR1 is ENHRY, CDR2 SYGVKD, per germline. J lost 0 bases, V lost 6 bases, and 8 bases had no gene match. This CDR3 region has 15 residues. This CDR3 is CAIRDRGQSSYEQYF. The CDR3 region has the DNA TGTGCCATCAGGGACCGGGGACAGAGCTCCTACGAGCAGTACTTC.

The V call is TRBV7-2, the J call TRBJ2-7, with D unclear. The CDR3 is 13 residues long. CDR1 and CDR2 from the germline V gene are SGHTA and FQGNSA. The V end lost 2 bases, the J end lost 6 bases, and 11 bases lay between the germline ends. Here the CDR3 reads CASSLIIDGEQYF. In DNA form, the CDR3 reads TGTGCCAGCAGCTTAATAATCGACGGCGAGCAGTACTTC. The complete variable domain, with remaining parts taken from reference TRBV7-2 and TRBJ2-7, reads GAGVSQSPSNKVTEKGKDVELRCDPISGHTALYWYRQSLGQGLEFLIYFQGNSAPDKSGLPSDRFSAERTGGSVSTLTIQRTQQEDSAVYLCASSLIIDGEQYFGPGTRLTVT.

This clonotype was observed many times. This chain connects TRBV28 to TRBJ2-5; D gene ambiguous. V was clipped by 4 bases and J by 0 bases, with 12 bases between them. CDR1 and CDR2 from the germline V gene are MDHEN and SYDVKM. The CDR3 consists of 15 residues. CDR3 residues: CASSSAGPHQETQYF. The CDR3 nucleotides are TGTGCCAGCAGTTCGGCCGGGCCCCACCAAGAGACCCAGTACTTC.

In its sample, this clonotype was seen many times. The chain couples TRBV28 to TRBJ2-1, with 10 bases matching TRBD1. Losses at the gene ends were 3 bases for V and 8 bases for J; bases not matched to a gene: 7. Germline V CDR1 and CDR2: MDHEN, SYDVKM. The CDR3 consists of 15 residues. The CDR3 DNA reads as TGTGCCAGCAGTTTCCCGGGACAGGGGAGGGATGAGCAGTTCTTC. Translated, it gives CASSFPGQGRDEQFF. The full variable domain, its missing parts supplied by reference TRBV28 and TRBJ2-1, is DVKVTQSSRYLVKRTGEKVFLECVQDMDHENMFWYRQDPGLGLRLIYFSYDVKMKEKGDIPEGYSVSREKKERFSLILESASTNQTSMYLCASSFPGQGRDEQFFGPGTRLTVL.

This clonotype has more than one count but fewer than ten. CDR3 residues: CSARTGDSSYEQYF. Here the CDR3 DNA reads TGCAGTGCCAGGACAGGGGACTCCTCCTACGAGCAGTACTTC. The V call is TRBV20-1, the J call TRBJ2-7; 9 nucleotides align to TRBD1. Germline V gene sequence: CDR1 DFQATT, CDR2 SNEGSKA (reference sequence). There are 14 residues in the CDR3. V lost 6 bases to trimming and J lost 0 bases; unmatched junction nucleotides: 6.

This sequence joins TRBV7-9 and TRBJ2-5; TRBD1 aligns across 9 bases. Germline values: CDR1 SEHNR, CDR2 FQNEAQ (reference sequence). The V and J ends lost 2 bases and 7 bases, in that order; junction bases with no gene match: 5. The CDR3 sequence is 14 residues long. The CDR3 loop reads CASSLTGQGGTQYF. CDR3 in DNA: TGTGCCAGCAGCTTAACGGGACAGGGCGGGACCCAGTACTTC.

This clonotype was seen more than once but under ten times. The chain employs TRBV7-9 and TRBJ2-1; TRBD1 aligns across 7 bases. Germline V gene lookup returns CDR1 SEHNR and CDR2 FQNEAQ (reference sequence). The CDR3 covers 17 residues. V shed 8 bases, J shed 0 bases, and the junction held 13 bases outside the gene matches. CDR3 loop: CASGSPPGQVSYNEQFF. The CDR3 DNA is TGTGCCAGCGGATCCCCCCCCGGACAGGTCTCCTACAATGAGCAGTTCTTC.

This clonotype was seen more than once but under ten times. The chain employs TRBV5-6 and TRBJ1-1; D is undetermined. Trimming stripped 0 bases from V and 6 bases from J, with 12 bases between. This CDR3 region has 14 residues. Germline-derived CDR1 and CDR2 are SGHDT and YYEEEE. The DNA of the CDR3 is TGTGCCAGCAGCTTGGCCTTGGAGGGCGCTGAAGCTTTCTTT. It encodes CASSLALEGAEAFF.

The chain couples TRBV7-9 to TRBJ2-7; D call uncertain. Germline V gene data show CDR1 as SEHNR and CDR2 as FQNEAQ (reference sequence). The CDR3 loop spans 12 amino acids. The germline V and J ends were trimmed by 5 bases and 6 bases, with 11 bases remaining between them. The DNA of the CDR3 is TGTGCCAGCAGCCGCCTACCGCCCGAGCAGTACTTC. It codes for CASSRLPPEQYF. Combining the CDR3 with reference TRBV7-9 and TRBJ2-7 gives the whole variable domain DTGVSQNPRHKITKRGQNVTFRCDPISEHNRLYWYRQTLGQGPEFLTYFQNEAQLEKSRLLSDRFSAERPKGSFSTLEIQRTEQGDSAMYLCASSRLPPEQYFGPGTRLTVT.

This clonotype was seen a handful of times. V usage is TRBV29-1 and J usage is TRBJ2-5; TRBD2 is a possible D gene (7 bases). From germline, CDR1 is SQVTM and CDR2 ANQGSEA. Trimming cost V 6 bases and J 5 bases, with 19 bases left between them. The CDR3 contains 14 residues. Here the CDR3 reads CSVDKRGGEETQYF. Written as DNA, the CDR3 is TGCAGCGTAGACAAGAGGGGGGGCGAGGAGACCCAGTACTTC.

This clonotype was counted at least ten times. The chain recombines TRBV29-1 with TRBJ2-2, with D possibly TRBD2 on 7 matching bases. The CDR3 is 14 amino acids. Germline-derived CDR1 and CDR2 are SQVTM and ANQGSEA. Trimming cost V 7 bases and J 4 bases, with 16 bases left between them. The CDR3 loop reads CSAPGAGVTGELFF. As DNA, the CDR3 is TGCAGCGCCCCGGGGGCGGGAGTCACCGGGGAGCTGTTTTTT.